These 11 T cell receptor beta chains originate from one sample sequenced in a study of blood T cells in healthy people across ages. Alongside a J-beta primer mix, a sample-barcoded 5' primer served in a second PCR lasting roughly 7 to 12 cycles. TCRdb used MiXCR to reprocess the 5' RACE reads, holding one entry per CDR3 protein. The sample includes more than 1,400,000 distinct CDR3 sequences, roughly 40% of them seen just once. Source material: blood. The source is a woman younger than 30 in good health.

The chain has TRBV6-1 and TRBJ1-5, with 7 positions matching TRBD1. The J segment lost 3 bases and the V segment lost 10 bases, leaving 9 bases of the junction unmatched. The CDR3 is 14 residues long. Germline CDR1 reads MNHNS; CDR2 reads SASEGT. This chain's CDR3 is CATTRGAVNQPQHF. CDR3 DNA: TGTGCCACCACCAGGGGGGCGGTCAATCAGCCCCAGCATTTT.

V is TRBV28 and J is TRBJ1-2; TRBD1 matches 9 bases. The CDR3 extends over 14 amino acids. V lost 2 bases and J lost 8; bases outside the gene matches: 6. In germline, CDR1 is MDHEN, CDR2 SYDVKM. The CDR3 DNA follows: TGTGCCAGCAGTTTAACGGACAGGGGTTGGGGCTACACCTTC. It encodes CASSLTDRGWGYTF.

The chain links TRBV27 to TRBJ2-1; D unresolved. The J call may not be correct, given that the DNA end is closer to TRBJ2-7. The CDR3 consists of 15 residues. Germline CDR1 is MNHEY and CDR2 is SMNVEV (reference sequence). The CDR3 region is CASSLSVTSYNEQYF. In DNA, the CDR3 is TGTGCCAGCAGTTTATCGGTGACTTCTTACAATGAGCAGTACTTC.

DNA for the CDR3: TGTGCCAGCAGTGCCCCTAGCGGGTCCTACAATGAGCAGTTCTTC. Translation gives CASSAPSGSYNEQFF. This chain links TRBV2 with TRBJ2-1; the match to TRBD2 covers 8 bases. V lost 4 bases to trimming and J lost 1 base; unmatched junction nucleotides: 3. Germline V gene sequence: CDR1 SNHLY, CDR2 FYNNEI. CDR3 length: 15 amino acids.

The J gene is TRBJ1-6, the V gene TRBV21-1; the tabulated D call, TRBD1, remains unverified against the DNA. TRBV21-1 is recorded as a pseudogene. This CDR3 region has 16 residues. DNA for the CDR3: TGTGCCAGCAGCAAAGCTGGGACACCGACAAATTCACCCCTCCACTTT. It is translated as CASSKAGTPTNSPLHF.

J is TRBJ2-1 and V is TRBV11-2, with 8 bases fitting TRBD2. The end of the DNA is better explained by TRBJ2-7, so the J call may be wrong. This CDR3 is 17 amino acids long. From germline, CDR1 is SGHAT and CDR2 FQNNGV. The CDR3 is CASSPRAGSGENNEQYF. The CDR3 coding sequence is TGTGCCAGCAGCCCCCGGGCCGGTAGCGGGGAAAACAATGAGCAGTACTTC.

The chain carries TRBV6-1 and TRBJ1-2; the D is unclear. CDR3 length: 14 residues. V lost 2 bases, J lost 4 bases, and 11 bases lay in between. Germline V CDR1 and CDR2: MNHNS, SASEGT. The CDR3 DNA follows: TGTGCCAGCAGTGAAAGTGGCAGAACCTATGGCTACACCTTC. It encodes CASSESGRTYGYTF.

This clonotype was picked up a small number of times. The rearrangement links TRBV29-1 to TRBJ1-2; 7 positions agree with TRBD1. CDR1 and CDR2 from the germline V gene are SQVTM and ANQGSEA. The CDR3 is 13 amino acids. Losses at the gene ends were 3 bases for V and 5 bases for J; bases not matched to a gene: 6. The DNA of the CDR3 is TGCAGCGTTGAGGAGGGGGCAGGGTATGGCTACACCTTC. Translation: CSVEEGAGYGYTF. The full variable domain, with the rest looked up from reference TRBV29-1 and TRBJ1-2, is SAVISQKPSRDICQRGTSLTIQCQVDSQVTMMFWYRQQPGQSLTLIATANQGSEATYESGFVIDKFPISRPNLTFSTLTVSNMSPEDSSIYLCSVEEGAGYGYTFGSGTRLTVV.

The CDR3 protein is CAWMRAGKGTEAFF. The CDR3 nucleotides are TGTGCCTGGATGCGCGCGGGAAAGGGTACTGAAGCTTTCTTT. The chain combines TRBV30 with TRBJ1-1; unclear D gene. The CDR3 covers 14 residues. The germline V gene encodes CDR1 GTSNPN and CDR2 SVGIG (reference sequence). V lost 4 bases, J lost 5 bases, and 17 bases lay in between.

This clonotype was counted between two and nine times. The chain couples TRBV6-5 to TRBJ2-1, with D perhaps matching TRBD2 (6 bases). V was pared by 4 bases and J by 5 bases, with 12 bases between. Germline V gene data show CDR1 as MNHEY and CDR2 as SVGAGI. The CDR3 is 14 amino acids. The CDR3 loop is CASSFQRVNNEQFF. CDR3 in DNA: TGTGCCAGCAGTTTCCAGCGGGTGAACAATGAGCAGTTCTTC.

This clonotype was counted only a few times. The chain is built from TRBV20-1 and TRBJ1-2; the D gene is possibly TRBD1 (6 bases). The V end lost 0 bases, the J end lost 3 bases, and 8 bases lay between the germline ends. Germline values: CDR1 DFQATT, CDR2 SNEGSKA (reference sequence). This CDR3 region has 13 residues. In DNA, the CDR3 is TGCAGTGCTAGAGACAACAGGGACTATGGCTACACCTTC. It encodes CSARDNRDYGYTF.